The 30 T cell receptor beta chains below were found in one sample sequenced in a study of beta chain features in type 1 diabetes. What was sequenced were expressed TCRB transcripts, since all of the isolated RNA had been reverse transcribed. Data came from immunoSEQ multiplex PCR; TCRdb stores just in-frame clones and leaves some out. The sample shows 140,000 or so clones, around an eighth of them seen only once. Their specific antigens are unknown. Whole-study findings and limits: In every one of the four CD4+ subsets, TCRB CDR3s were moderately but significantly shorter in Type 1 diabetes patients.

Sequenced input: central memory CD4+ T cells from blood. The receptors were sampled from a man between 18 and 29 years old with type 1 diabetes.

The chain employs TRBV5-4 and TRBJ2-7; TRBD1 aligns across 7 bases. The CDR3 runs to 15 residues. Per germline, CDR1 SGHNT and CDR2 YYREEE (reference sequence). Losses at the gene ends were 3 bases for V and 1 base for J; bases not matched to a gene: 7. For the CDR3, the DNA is TGTGCCAGCAGCTGGGATTTGACAGGGTCCTACGAGCAGTACTTC. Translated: CASSWDLTGSYEQYF. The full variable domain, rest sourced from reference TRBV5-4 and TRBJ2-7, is ETGVTQSPTHLIKTRGQQVTLRCSSQSGHNTVSWYQQALGQGPQFIFQYYREEENGRGNFPPRFSGLQFPNYSSELNVNALELDDSALYLCASSWDLTGSYEQYFGPGTRLTVT.

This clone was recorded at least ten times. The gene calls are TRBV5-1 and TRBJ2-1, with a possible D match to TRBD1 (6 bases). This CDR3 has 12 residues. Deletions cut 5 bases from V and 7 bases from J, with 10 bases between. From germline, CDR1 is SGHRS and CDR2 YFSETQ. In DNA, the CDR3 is TGCGCCAGCAGGCGACAGGAGAATGAGCAGTTCTTC. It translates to CASRRQENEQFF.

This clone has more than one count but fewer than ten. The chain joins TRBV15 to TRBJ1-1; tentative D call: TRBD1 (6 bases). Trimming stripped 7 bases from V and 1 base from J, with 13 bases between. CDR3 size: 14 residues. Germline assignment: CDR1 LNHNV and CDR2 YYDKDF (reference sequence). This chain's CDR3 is CATKFSGANTEAFF. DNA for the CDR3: TGTGCCACCAAATTCTCGGGGGCGAACACTGAAGCTTTCTTT.

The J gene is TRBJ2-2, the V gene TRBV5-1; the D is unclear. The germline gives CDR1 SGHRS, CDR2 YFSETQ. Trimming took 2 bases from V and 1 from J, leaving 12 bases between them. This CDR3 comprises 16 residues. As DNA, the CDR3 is TGCGCCAGCAGCTTAGGCGGCACCGAGAACACCGGGGAGCTGTTTTTT. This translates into CASSLGGTENTGELFF.

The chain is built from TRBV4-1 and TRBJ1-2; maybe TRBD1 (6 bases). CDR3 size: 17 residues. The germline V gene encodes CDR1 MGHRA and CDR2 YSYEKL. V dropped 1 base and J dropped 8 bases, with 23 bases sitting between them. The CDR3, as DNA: TGCGCCAGCAGCCAAGTCCAACCGGGACACCGCGACCGGGGCTACACCTTC. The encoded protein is CASSQVQPGHRDRGYTF.

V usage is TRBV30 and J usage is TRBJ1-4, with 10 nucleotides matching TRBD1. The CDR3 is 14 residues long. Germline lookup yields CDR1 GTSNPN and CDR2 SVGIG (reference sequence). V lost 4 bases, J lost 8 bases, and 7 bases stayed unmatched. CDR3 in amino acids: CAWNLGTGEEKLFF. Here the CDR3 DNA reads TGTGCCTGGAACCTGGGGACAGGGGAAGAAAAACTGTTTTTT.

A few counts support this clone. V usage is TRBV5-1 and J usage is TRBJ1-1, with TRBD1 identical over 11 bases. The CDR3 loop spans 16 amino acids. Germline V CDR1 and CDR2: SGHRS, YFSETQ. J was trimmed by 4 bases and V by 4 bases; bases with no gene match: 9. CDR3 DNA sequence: TGCGCCAGCAGCCCCGGACAGGGGGCCGGGGGCACTGAAGCTTTCTTT. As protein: CASSPGQGAGGTEAFF.

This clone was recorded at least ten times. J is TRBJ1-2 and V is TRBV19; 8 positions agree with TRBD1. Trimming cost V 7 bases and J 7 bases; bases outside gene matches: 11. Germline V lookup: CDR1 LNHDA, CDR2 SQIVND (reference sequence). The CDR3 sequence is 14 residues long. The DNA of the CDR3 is TGTGCCAGTACCCGGACAGGGTACACGGGTGGCTACACCTTC. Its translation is CASTRTGYTGGYTF.

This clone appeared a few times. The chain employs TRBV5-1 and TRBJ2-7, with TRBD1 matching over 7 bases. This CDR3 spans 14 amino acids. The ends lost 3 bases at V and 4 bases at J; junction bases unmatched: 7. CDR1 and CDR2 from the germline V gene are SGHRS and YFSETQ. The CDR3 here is CASSSWTGSYEQYF. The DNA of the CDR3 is TGCGCCAGCAGCTCCTGGACAGGTAGTTACGAGCAGTACTTC.

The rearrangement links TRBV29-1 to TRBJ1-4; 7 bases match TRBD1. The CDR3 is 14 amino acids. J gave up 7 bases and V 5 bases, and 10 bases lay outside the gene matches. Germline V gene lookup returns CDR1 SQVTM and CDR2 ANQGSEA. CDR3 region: CSVHAGQGGEKLFF. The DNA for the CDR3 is TGCAGCGTTCACGCGGGGCAGGGGGGTGAAAAACTGTTTTTT.

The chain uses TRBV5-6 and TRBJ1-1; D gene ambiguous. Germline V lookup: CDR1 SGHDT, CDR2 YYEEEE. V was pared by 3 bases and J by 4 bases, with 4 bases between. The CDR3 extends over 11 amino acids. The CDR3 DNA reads TGTGCCAGCAGCTACATCACTGAAGCTTTCTTT. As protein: CASSYITEAFF.

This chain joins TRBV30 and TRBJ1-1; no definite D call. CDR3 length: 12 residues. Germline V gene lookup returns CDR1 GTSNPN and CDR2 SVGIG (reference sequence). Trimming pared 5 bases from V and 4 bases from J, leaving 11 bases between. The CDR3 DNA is TGTGCCTGGGGAGGGCTTGGCACTGAAGCTTTCTTT. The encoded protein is CAWGGLGTEAFF.

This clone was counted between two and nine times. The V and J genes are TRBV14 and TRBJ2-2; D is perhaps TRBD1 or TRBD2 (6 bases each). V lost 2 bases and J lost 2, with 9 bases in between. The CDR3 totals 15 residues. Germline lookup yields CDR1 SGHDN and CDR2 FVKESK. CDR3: CASSQRGRNTGELFF. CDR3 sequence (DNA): TGTGCCAGCAGCCAACGGGGGCGCAACACCGGGGAGCTGTTTTTT.

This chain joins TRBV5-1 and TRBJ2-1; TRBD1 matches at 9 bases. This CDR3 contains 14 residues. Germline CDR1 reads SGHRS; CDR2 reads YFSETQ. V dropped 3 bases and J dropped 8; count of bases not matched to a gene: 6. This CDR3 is CASSSGTGIDEQFF. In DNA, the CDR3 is TGCGCCAGCAGCTCCGGGACAGGGATTGATGAGCAGTTCTTC.

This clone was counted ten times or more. The CDR3 region has the DNA TGCAGGTGGACAGGGGGACACAATGAGCAGTTCTTC. It codes for CRWTGGHNEQFF. The chain has TRBV29-1 and TRBJ2-1; 10 bases match TRBD1. Looked up from germline, CDR1 is SQVTM and CDR2 is ANQGSEA. This CDR3 is 12 amino acids long.

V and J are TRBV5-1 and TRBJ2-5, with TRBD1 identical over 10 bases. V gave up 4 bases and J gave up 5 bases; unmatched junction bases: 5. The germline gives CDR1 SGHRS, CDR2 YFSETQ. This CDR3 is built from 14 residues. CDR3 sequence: CASSRDRGEETQYF. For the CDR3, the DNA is TGCGCCAGCAGCCGGGACAGGGGCGAGGAGACCCAGTACTTC.

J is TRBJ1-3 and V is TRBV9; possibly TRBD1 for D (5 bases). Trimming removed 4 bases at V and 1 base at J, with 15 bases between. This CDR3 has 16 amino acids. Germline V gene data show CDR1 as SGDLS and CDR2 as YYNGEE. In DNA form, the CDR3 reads TGTGCCAGCAGCCTAACACATGGGGCTTCTGGAAACACCATATATTTT. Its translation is CASSLTHGASGNTIYF.

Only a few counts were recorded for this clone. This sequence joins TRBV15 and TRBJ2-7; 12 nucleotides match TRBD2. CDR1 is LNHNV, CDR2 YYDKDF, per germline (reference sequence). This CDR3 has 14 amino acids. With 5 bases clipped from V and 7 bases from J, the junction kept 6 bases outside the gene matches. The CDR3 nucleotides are TGTGCCACCAGCCCGGGACTAGCGGGTTTGGAGCAGTACTTC. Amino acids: CATSPGLAGLEQYF. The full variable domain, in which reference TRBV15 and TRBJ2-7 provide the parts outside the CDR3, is DAMVIQNPRYQVTQFGKPVTLSCSQTLNHNVMYWYQQKSSQAPKLLFHYYDKDFNNEADTPDNFQSRRPNTSFCFLDIRSPGLGDTAMYLCATSPGLAGLEQYFGPGTRLTVT.

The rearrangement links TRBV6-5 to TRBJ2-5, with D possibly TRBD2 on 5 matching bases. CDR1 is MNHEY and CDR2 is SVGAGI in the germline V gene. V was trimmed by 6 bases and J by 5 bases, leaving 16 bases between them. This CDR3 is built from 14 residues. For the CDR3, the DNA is TGTGCCAGCAGCCCCCCTAGCCGGAGGGAGACCCAGTACTTC. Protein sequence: CASSPPSRRETQYF.

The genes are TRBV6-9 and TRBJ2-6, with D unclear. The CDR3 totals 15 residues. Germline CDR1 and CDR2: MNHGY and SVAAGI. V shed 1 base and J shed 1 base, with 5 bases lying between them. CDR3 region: CASSYLRSGANVLTF. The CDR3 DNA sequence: TGTGCCAGCAGTTATTTGCGGTCTGGGGCCAACGTCCTGACTTTC.

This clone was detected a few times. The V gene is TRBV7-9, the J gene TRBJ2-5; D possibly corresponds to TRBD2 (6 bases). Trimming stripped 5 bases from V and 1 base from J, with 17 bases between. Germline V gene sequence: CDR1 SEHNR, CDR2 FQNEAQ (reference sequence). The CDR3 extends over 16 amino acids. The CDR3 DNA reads TGTGCCAGCAGCCAAGAGGAGGGCTGGGCCCAAGAGACCCAGTACTTC. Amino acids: CASSQEEGWAQETQYF.

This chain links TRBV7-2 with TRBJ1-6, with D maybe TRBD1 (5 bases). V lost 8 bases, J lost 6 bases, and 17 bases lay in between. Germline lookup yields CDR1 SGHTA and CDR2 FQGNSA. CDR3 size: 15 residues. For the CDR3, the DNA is TGTGCCAGCCTACCCACCCCCGGGGCTAATTCACCCCTCCACTTT. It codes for CASLPTPGANSPLHF.

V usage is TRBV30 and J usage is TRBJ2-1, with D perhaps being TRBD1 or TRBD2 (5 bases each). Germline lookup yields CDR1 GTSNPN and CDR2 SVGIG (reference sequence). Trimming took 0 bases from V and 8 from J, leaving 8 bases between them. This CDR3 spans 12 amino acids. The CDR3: CAWSVRGDEQFF. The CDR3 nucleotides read TGTGCCTGGAGTGTACGGGGCGATGAGCAGTTCTTC.

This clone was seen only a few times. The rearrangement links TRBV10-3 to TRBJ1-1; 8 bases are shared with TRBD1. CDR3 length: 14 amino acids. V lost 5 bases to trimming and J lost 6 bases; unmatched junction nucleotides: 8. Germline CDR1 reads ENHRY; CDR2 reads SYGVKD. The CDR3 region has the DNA TGTGCCATCAGTCCCCAAGGACAGGGCGCTGAAGCTTTCTTT. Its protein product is CAISPQGQGAEAFF.

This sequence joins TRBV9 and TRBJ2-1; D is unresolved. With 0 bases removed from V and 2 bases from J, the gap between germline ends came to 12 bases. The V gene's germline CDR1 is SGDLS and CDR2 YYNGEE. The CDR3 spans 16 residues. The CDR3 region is CASSVDETPTYNEQFF. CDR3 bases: TGTGCCAGCAGCGTAGACGAGACACCTACCTACAATGAGCAGTTCTTC.

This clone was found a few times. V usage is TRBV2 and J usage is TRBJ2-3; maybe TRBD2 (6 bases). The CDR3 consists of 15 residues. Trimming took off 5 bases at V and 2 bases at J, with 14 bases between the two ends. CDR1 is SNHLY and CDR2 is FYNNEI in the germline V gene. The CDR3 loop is CASSLEGGDTDTQYF. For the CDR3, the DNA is TGTGCCAGCAGTCTCGAGGGAGGCGACACAGATACGCAGTATTTT.

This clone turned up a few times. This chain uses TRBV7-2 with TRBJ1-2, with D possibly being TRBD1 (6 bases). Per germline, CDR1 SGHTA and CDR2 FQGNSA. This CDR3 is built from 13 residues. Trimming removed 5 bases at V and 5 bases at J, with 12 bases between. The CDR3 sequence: CASSDHTGYGYTF. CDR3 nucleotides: TGTGCCAGCAGCGACCATACAGGGTATGGCTACACCTTC.

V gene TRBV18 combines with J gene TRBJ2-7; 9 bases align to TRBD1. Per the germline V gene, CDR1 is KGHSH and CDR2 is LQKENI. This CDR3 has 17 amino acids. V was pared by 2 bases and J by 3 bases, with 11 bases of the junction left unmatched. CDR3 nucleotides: TGTGCCAGCTCACCATTTTTGGGACAGGGCTCCTTCTACGAGCAGTACTTC. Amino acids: CASSPFLGQGSFYEQYF.

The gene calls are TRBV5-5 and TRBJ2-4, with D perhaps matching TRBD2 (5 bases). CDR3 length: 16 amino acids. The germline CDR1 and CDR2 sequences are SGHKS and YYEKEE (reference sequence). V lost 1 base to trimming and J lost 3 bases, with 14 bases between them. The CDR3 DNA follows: TGTGCCAGCAGCTTGTTACTGGACGGAGGCAAAAACATTCAGTACTTC. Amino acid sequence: CASSLLLDGGKNIQYF.

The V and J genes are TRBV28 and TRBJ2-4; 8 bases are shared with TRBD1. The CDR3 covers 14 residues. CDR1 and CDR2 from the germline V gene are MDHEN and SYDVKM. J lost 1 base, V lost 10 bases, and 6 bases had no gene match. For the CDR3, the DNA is TGTGCCACGAGACAGGGGCAGGCCAAAAACATTCAGTACTTC. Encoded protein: CATRQGQAKNIQYF.